This TCR beta chain was sequenced for a study of identical twins. Study-wide findings and caveats: Out-of-frame alpha sequences shared by twins were enriched for low generation probability.

The table lists this clonotype with many counts. Its antigen is not identified. V lost 5 bases and J lost 7, with 20 bases in between. This CDR3 has 14 residues. Germline V lookup: CDR1 SQVTM, CDR2 ANQGSEA. A single record per CDR3 protein comes from TCRdb applying MiXCR to the 5' RACE reads. The sample shows about 100,000 distinct CDR3 sequences, under 7% of them seen only once. V and J are TRBV29-1 and TRBJ1-2; unclear D gene. What was sequenced was memory T cells sorted from blood. The source of this sequence is a woman between 50 and 59 years old in good health. CDR3 protein: CSVTVTSRGTGYTF. Here the CDR3 DNA reads TGCAGCGTTACCGTAACATCCCGGGGAACTGGCTACACCTTC. The entire variable domain, with the rest obtained from reference TRBV29-1 and TRBJ1-2, is as follows: SAVISQKPSRDICQRGTSLTIQCQVDSQVTMMFWYRQQPGQSLTLIATANQGSEATYESGFVIDKFPISRPNLTFSTLTVSNMSPEDSSIYLCSVTVTSRGTGYTFGSGTRLTVV.